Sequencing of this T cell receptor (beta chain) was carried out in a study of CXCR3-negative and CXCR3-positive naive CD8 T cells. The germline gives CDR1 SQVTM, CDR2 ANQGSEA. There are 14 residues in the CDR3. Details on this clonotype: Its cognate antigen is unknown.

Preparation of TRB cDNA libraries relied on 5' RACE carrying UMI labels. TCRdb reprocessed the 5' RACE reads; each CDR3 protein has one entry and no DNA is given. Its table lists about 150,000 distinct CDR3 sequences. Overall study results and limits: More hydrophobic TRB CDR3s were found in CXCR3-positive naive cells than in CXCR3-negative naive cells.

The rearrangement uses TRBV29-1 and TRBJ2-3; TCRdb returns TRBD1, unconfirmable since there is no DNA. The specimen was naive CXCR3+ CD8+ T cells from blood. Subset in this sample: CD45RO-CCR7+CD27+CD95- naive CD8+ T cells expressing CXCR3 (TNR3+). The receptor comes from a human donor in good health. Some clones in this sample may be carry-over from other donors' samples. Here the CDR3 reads CSGLGTESTDTQYF.